Listed below are T cell receptor beta chains from one sample, sequenced in a study of a mutant IDH1 vaccine in newly diagnosed glioma. The antigens these receptors bind are not known. The method was immunoSEQ multiplex PCR; TCRdb's version includes in-frame clones alone and lacks a portion of them. The sample lists approximately 35,000 clones; 45% to 70% were seen once. The source material was PBMCs, sampled from a glioma patient whose treatment included an IDH1 peptide vaccine. These receptors all come from a woman aged 18-29 years with glioma. CDR3s include the opening cysteine and the closing phenylalanine or tryptophan. The order of the fields is J gene, D gene, V gene, clone size, CDR3 protein, CDR3 DNA. A D gene is named only where the DNA matches it firmly. Not all rows give a size; the values are once, few, many and, for expanded clones, a class.

TRBJ1-4,NA,TRBV29-1,NA,CSVLGESNPFLTNEKLFF,TGCAGCGTTTTAGGGGAAAGCAACCCTTTCTTAACTAATGAAAAACTGTTTTTT
TRBJ2-4,NA,TRBV30,few,CAWSVGAKNIQYF,TGTGCCTGGAGTGTAGGAGCCAAAAACATTCAGTACTTC
TRBJ2-7,TRBD2,TRBV19,NA,CASSRGTSGTPYEQYF,TGTGCCAGTAGTAGAGGGACTAGCGGGACACCCTACGAGCAGTACTTC
TRBJ2-7,TRBD2,TRBV18,NA,CASSPTSGSTYEQYF,TGTGCCAGCTCACCAACTAGCGGGAGTACCTACGAGCAGTACTTC
TRBJ1-1,NA,TRBV19,NA,CASIRFPGTEAFF,TGTGCCAGTATAAGGTTCCCGGGGACTGAAGCTTTCTTT
TRBJ2-2,NA,TRBV18,once,CASSPRQQDTGELFF,TGTGCCAGCTCACCCAGACAGCAAGACACCGGGGAGCTGTTTTTT
TRBJ2-1,TRBD1,TRBV30,NA,CAWSNFRDRAYNEQFF,TGTGCCTGGAGTAATTTCCGGGACAGGGCCTACAATGAGCAGTTCTTC
TRBJ1-1,NA,TRBV5-1,NA,CASSPNSGRQAFF,TGCGCCAGCAGCCCAAACTCGGGCAGACAAGCTTTCTTT
TRBJ2-5,TRBD2,TRBV5-1,NA,CASSSSGGAVETQYF,TGCGCCAGCAGCAGCAGCGGGGGGGCGGTTGAGACCCAGTACTTC
TRBJ1-2,TRBD1,TRBV14,NA,CASSLQGVGGYTF,TGTGCCAGCAGCCTCCAGGGGGTTGGTGGCTACACCTTC
TRBJ2-2,NA,TRBV2,NA,CASTPGHQTGELFF,TGTGCCAGCACCCCGGGACACCAAACCGGGGAGCTGTTTTTT
TRBJ1-5,TRBD1,TRBV11-2,NA,CASSSGQGNQPQHF,TGTGCCAGCAGCTCGGGACAGGGTAATCAGCCCCAGCATTTT
TRBJ1-4,TRBD1,TRBV9,NA,CASSASQGFNEKLFF,TGTGCCAGCAGCGCATCACAGGGGTTTAATGAAAAACTGTTTTTT
TRBJ2-7,TRBD2,TRBV11-2,NA,CASSLATGGGYEQYF,TGTGCCAGCAGCTTAGCTACGGGGGGGGGCTACGAGCAGTACTTC
TRBJ2-2,TRBD1,TRBV2,few,CASKPTGVGELFF,TGTGCCAGCAAACCGACAGGGGTTGGGGAGCTGTTTTTT
TRBJ2-3,TRBD1,TRBV7-7,NA,CASSLSQGGTDTQYF,TGTGCTAGCAGCTTATCACAGGGGGGCACAGATACGCAGTATTTT
TRBJ2-1,NA,TRBV15,NA,CATSRGSSGSSYNEQFF,TGTGCCACCAGCAGAGGTTCAAGCGGTAGCTCCTACAATGAGCAGTTCTTC
TRBJ2-1,TRBD2,TRBV6-5,NA,CASSYASGRVEQFF,TGTGCCAGCAGTTATGCTAGCGGGAGAGTGGAGCAGTTCTTC
TRBJ2-6,NA,TRBV4-2,few,CASSQSVASGANVLTF,TGTGCCAGCAGCCAATCGGTAGCCTCTGGGGCCAACGTCCTGACTTTC
TRBJ1-4,NA,TRBV6-5,NA,CASSYSLVGGGEKLFF,TGTGCCAGCAGTTACTCTTTGGTCGGGGGGGGCGAAAAACTGTTTTTT
TRBJ1-1,NA,TRBV6-1,few,CASSPEGPTEAFF,TGTGCCAGCAGTCCCGAGGGGCCCACTGAAGCTTTCTTT
TRBJ1-4,NA,TRBV5-6,NA,CASSLPAERNEKLFF,TGTGCCAGCAGCCTCCCCGCGGAGCGTAATGAAAAACTGTTTTTT
TRBJ2-1,NA,TRBV4-1,NA,CASSPPGGALFNEQFF,TGCGCCAGCAGTCCCCCTGGCGGGGCCCTCTTCAATGAGCAGTTCTTC
TRBJ2-1,NA,TRBV5-1,NA,CASSWDGTNNEQFF,TGCGCCAGCAGCTGGGATGGGACGAACAATGAGCAGTTCTTC
TRBJ2-7,NA,TRBV19,NA,CASRGSSYEQYF,TGTGCCAGTAGAGGCAGCTCCTACGAGCAGTACTTC
TRBJ1-1,NA,TRBV6-4,NA,CASSSEMNTEAFF,TGTGCCAGCAGCTCAGAAATGAACACTGAAGCTTTCTTT
TRBJ1-2,TRBD1,TRBV6-1,medium-sized,CASSEFAGGGYGYTF,TGTGCCAGCAGTGAATTTGCAGGGGGCGGATATGGCTACACCTTC
TRBJ1-2,TRBD1,TRBV25-1,NA,CASSSTGGLGYGYTF,TGTGCCAGCAGTTCGACAGGGGGTCTGGGCTATGGCTACACCTTC
TRBJ2-7,NA,TRBV13,NA,CASSLGVSSYEQYF,TGTGCCAGCAGCTTAGGGGTCAGCTCCTACGAGCAGTACTTC
TRBJ2-2,TRBD1,TRBV29-1,few,CTVKTGGNTGELFF,TGCACGGTAAAAACAGGGGGCAACACCGGGGAGCTGTTTTTT
TRBJ1-2,NA,TRBV2,NA,CASTFTGGRTTSNYGYTF,TGTGCCAGCACCTTCACTGGCGGCCGCACCACTTCTAACTATGGCTACACCTTC
TRBJ2-3,NA,TRBV6-1,NA,CASRERDTQYF,TGTGCCAGCAGGGAAAGAGATACGCAGTATTTT
TRBJ1-2,NA,TRBV25-1,medium-sized,CASSRSGTFYGYTF,TGTGCCAGCTCCCGATCCGGGACTTTTTATGGCTACACCTTC
TRBJ2-5,NA,TRBV7-3,NA,CASSLALGGTQYF,TGTGCCAGCAGCTTAGCTCTTGGGGGGACCCAGTACTTC
TRBJ2-1,TRBD2,TRBV30,few,CAWSEGLGRGGDEQFF,TGTGCCTGGAGTGAGGGGCTGGGGCGGGGGGGCGATGAGCAGTTCTTC
TRBJ1-5,TRBD1,TRBV12-5,NA,CASGLPTGLEQPQHF,TGTGCTAGTGGTTTGCCGACAGGGCTGGAGCAGCCCCAGCATTTT
TRBJ2-7,NA,TRBV28,NA,CASSPDGPYEQYF,TGTGCCAGCAGTCCCGACGGGCCCTACGAGCAGTACTTC
TRBJ1-2,NA,TRBV5-5,NA,CASTFRQLGAGPGGGYTF,TGTGCCAGCACCTTCCGTCAACTAGGGGCAGGCCCAGGTGGTGGCTACACCTTC
TRBJ2-7,NA,TRBV14,NA,CASRARDETYEQYF,TGTGCCAGCAGGGCGCGGGACGAAACCTACGAGCAGTACTTC
TRBJ1-2,TRBD1,TRBV29-1,NA,CSVEGQTYGYTF,TGCAGCGTTGAGGGACAGACCTATGGCTACACCTTC
TRBJ2-3,TRBD1,TRBV27,NA,CASARTGELTDTQYF,TGTGCCAGCGCACGGACAGGGGAACTCACAGATACGCAGTATTTT
TRBJ2-1,NA,TRBV29-1,NA,CSVTPIDSKISYNEQFF,TGCAGCGTGACGCCCATAGACTCTAAAATCTCCTACAATGAGCAGTTCTTC
TRBJ2-5,NA,TRBV19,NA,CASIPPGRGQETQYF,TGTGCCAGTATCCCTCCAGGTCGCGGGCAAGAGACCCAGTACTTC
TRBJ2-5,TRBD2,TRBV27,NA,CASSSHFGGGRMETQYF,TGTGCCAGCAGTTCCCATTTTGGGGGGGGGAGGATGGAGACCCAGTACTTC
TRBJ1-2,NA,TRBV2,NA,CASSASRRYGYTF,TGTGCCAGCAGCGCGTCGCGTCGCTATGGCTACACCTTC
TRBJ1-2,NA,TRBV25-1,NA,CASSVGGYGGYTF,TGTGCCAGCAGTGTCGGAGGGTACGGCGGCTACACCTTC
TRBJ2-2,NA,TRBV11-3,once,CASSLGGRPNTGELFF,TGTGCCAGCAGCTTAGGGGGTAGGCCGAACACCGGGGAGCTGTTTTTT
TRBJ1-3,NA,TRBV10-2,NA,CATSVGGSGNTIYF,TGCGCCACCAGCGTGGGGGGTTCTGGAAACACCATATATTTT
TRBJ2-7,NA,TRBV27,few,CASSLGFRTVPYEQYF,TGTGCCAGCAGTTTAGGGTTTAGAACAGTCCCCTACGAGCAGTACTTC
TRBJ1-1,NA,TRBV30,NA,CAWTKGLYTEAFF,TGTGCCTGGACGAAGGGGCTCTACACTGAAGCTTTCTTT
TRBJ2-3,NA,TRBV5-1,few,CASSLVSDTQYF,TGCGCCAGCAGCTTGGTCTCGGATACGCAGTATTTT
TRBJ2-7,NA,TRBV7-9,few,CASSLAGADEQYF,TGTGCCAGCAGCTTAGCAGGAGCGGACGAGCAGTACTTC
TRBJ2-5,NA,TRBV6-1,NA,CASRKGQNQETQYF,TGTGCCAGCAGGAAAGGACAGAACCAAGAGACCCAGTACTTC
TRBJ2-1,NA,TRBV4-1,NA,CASSQVQYNEQFF,TGCGCCAGCAGCCAAGTGCAATACAATGAGCAGTTCTTC
TRBJ1-1,NA,TRBV6-5,NA,CASSYAQNTEAFF,TGTGCCAGCAGTTACGCACAGAACACTGAAGCTTTCTTT
TRBJ2-5,TRBD2,TRBV11-3,few,CASSLDSGGSALETQYF,TGTGCCAGCAGCTTGGATAGCGGGGGCTCCGCCCTAGAGACCCAGTACTTC
TRBJ2-2,NA,TRBV19,NA,CASLPGAGELFF,TGTGCCAGTTTGCCAGGGGCCGGGGAGCTGTTTTTT
TRBJ1-1,NA,TRBV19,few,CASSVSRRASEAFF,TGTGCCAGTAGTGTCTCTCGCAGGGCGAGTGAAGCTTTCTTT
TRBJ2-2,NA,TRBV19,NA,CASYFGELFF,TGTGCCAGTTATTTCGGGGAGCTGTTTTTT
TRBJ2-2,NA,TRBV27,NA,CASAAARRPGELFF,TGTGCCAGCGCGGCAGCGCGAAGACCCGGGGAGCTGTTTTTT